One T cell receptor beta chain is described in this entry. Its antigen is not known. The data derive from a study of CD8+ T cells in alopecia areata. Overall study context: For the treated group, dosing was oral tofacitinib at 5 to 10 mg twice daily. Findings of the study overall: Throughout tofacitinib, many expanded lesional clones continued to persist in scalp and blood. Among the 100 top clones, expanded CD8+ clones, like scalp clonality, were significantly decreased by tofacitinib.

In each case, RNA was isolated and then reverse transcribed into cDNA as the sequencing template. The method was immunoSEQ multiplex PCR; TCRdb's version includes in-frame clones alone and lacks a portion of them. Of approximately 140,000 clones in the sample, approximately 80% were seen once. Unmatched junction bases numbered 5, after V lost 6 bases and J lost 2 bases. From germline, CDR1 is ENHRY and CDR2 SYGVKD. The CDR3 runs 15 residues. Documented treatment: oral pan-JAK inhibitor, 5-10 mg twice daily. This sequence joins TRBV10-3 and TRBJ2-7, with TRBD2 identical over 12 bases. This receptor was obtained from a human donor with alopecia areata. The sample in question was CD8+ T cells sorted from blood, obtained at week 4, from a patient treated with tofacitinib. The CDR3 region has the DNA TGTGCCATCAGCAGCCCTAGCGGGGGGGCCTACGAGCAGTACTTC. Protein sequence: CAISSPSGGAYEQYF.